The rows below give T cell receptor beta chains drawn from one sample of a study of CXCR3-negative and CXCR3-positive naive CD8 T cells. Reanalyzing the 5' RACE reads, TCRdb keeps one entry per CDR3 protein, without DNA. The sample shows roughly 40,000 distinct CDR3 sequences, and roughly 8% sits with its ten largest clones. Sequencing was carried out using memory CD8+ T cells from blood. Receptor source: a human donor in good health. Some clones in this sample may be carry-over from other donors' samples. The CDR3 runs from the conserved cysteine through the conserved F or W. The size field is filled for only some rows; it gives once, few, many or a size class.

j_gene,v_gene,abundance,CDR3aa
TRBJ1-2,TRBV4-3,.,CASSQGTTGDGYTF
TRBJ2-1,TRBV29-1,.,CSVAGTADNEQFF
TRBJ1-2,TRBV6-2/TRBV6-3,.,CASSFLPDSELNGYTF
TRBJ2-2,TRBV6-5,.,CASIQMQGEFGELFF
TRBJ1-1,TRBV7-6,.,CASSAGQVGHNTEAFF
TRBJ2-1,TRBV9,.,CASSPRREGYNEQFF
TRBJ2-1,TRBV7-2,.,CASSPGTLGNEQFF
TRBJ2-7,TRBV29-1,.,CSVNLQGFYEQYF
TRBJ2-5,TRBV7-8,.,CASSPKKETQYF
TRBJ2-2,TRBV5-1,.,CASSLFGPGELFF
TRBJ2-5,TRBV4-3,.,CASSQDSARVGETQYF
TRBJ2-7,TRBV15,.,CATSRVGISYEQYF
TRBJ2-7,TRBV5-1,.,CASSLGTEQYF
TRBJ2-2,TRBV20-1,.,CSARDLVKGDTGELFF
TRBJ2-2,TRBV7-9,.,CASSLVDNTGELFF
TRBJ1-1,TRBV29-1,.,CSASGSLLNTEAFF
TRBJ2-5,TRBV6-2/TRBV6-3,medium-sized,CASSYSRRGVSQETQYF
TRBJ2-4,TRBV7-9,.,CASSPPTGGNIQYF
TRBJ2-7,TRBV5-1,.,CASSLEDFTDSYEQYF
TRBJ2-5,TRBV7-6,.,CASSSSDRALSYQETQYF
TRBJ2-1,TRBV5-3,.,CARSLEGGPYYNEQFF
TRBJ1-2,TRBV7-8,.,CASSLVKTGTGPTEGGYTF
TRBJ2-2,TRBV21-1,medium-sized,CASSRPYPSGMNTGELFF
TRBJ2-1,TRBV20-1,.,CSARGLAEYNEQFF
TRBJ1-1,TRBV20-1,medium-sized,CSAGGIPWNTEAFF
TRBJ1-2,TRBV29-1,.,CSVPGQNYGYTF
TRBJ2-7,TRBV5-1,.,CASSLLSGAGIHHEQYF
TRBJ2-1,TRBV7-2,.,CASSLVEIGYNEQFF
TRBJ1-1,TRBV7-9,.,CASSNQGWEAFF
TRBJ2-1,TRBV29-1,.,CSVPTRQGGSYNEQFF
TRBJ2-1,TRBV15,.,CATSPRTSGGNEQFF
TRBJ2-7,TRBV7-2,.,CASSLVGGTGESSAYEQYF
TRBJ2-7,TRBV15,.,CATSVFGYEQYF
TRBJ2-4,TRBV12-2,.,CASRLTPGAIENIEYF
TRBJ2-7,TRBV28,.,CASSWGPTYEQYF
TRBJ1-3,TRBV29-1,.,CSVGLGGRGNTIYF
TRBJ2-7,TRBV10-1,.,CASIIQGGHEQYF
TRBJ2-7,TRBV29-1,.,CSVGSGVNSYEQYF
TRBJ1-1,TRBV25-1,.,CASSISEVAFF
TRBJ2-2,TRBV10-3,.,CAISGGQTTGELFF
TRBJ1-2,TRBV5-1,.,CASRTGAYGYTF
TRBJ1-1,TRBV27,.,CASSRTGGGTEAFF
TRBJ2-2,TRBV29-1,.,CSVRGRGTGELFF
TRBJ2-1,TRBV27,.,CASREGNPGRAGYNEQFF
TRBJ2-4,TRBV28,.,CASSSPSGTRDIQYF
TRBJ2-7,TRBV13,.,CASSLGRGSYEQYF
TRBJ2-3,TRBV10-3,.,CAIRPEDGTWSTDTQYF
TRBJ2-1,TRBV12-3/TRBV12-4,.,CASAEGASIDEQFF